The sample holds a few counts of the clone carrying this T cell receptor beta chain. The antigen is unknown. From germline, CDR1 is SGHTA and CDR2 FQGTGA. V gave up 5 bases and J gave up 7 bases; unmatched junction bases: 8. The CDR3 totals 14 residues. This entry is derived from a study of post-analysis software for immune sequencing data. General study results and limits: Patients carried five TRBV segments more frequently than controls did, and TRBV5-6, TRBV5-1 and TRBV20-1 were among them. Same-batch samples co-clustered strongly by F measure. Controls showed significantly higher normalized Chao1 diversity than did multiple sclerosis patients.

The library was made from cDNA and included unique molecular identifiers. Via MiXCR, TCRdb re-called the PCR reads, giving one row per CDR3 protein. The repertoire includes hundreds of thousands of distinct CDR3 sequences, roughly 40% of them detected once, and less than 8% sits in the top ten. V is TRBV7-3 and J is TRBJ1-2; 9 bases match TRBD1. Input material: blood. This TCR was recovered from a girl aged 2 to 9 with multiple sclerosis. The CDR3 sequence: CASSPNNRGRGYTF. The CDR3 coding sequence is TGTGCCAGCAGCCCCAACAACAGGGGGCGTGGCTACACCTTC.